This entry describes one T cell receptor (beta chain). In the original workflow: Amplification from reference gene primers served as the basis for estimated nucleated cell counts. This table comes from immunoSEQ multiplex PCR, and its TCRdb copy is limited to in-frame clones, with some not included. The V and J calls and clone size are taken from that table; D and trimming were inferred from the DNA. The sample holds about 120,000 clones; around 80% are singletons and the top ten take 3.8%. J lost 5 bases, V lost 6 bases, and 12 bases had no gene match. Germline values: CDR1 MNHNY, CDR2 SVGAGI (reference sequence). The CDR3 runs to 15 residues. This sample was included in a study of blood T cell repertoires in COVID-19. In the study overall: Samples representing acute and convalescent COVID-19 were sourced from the United States, Italy and Spain. T cells, B-cell-depleted T cells, or PBMCs provided the cDNA or gDNA that served as material.

The chain uses TRBV6-6 and TRBJ1-1; 7 nucleotides match TRBD1. Sequenced sample: peripheral blood. The TCR comes from a woman in her forties or fifties with acute or convalescent COVID-19. The CDR3 region has the DNA TGTGCCAGCAGCCTCCCGACAGGGTGGGGAACTGAAGCTTTCTTT. Translating gives CASSLPTGWGTEAFF.